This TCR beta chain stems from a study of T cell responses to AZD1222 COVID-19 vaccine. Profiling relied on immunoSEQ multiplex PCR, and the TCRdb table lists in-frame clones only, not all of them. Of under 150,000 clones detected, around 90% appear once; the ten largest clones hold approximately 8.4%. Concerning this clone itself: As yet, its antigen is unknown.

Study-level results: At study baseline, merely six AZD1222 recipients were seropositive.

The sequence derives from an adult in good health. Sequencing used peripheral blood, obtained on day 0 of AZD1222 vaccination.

The CDR3 is CASSQGGGSSYEQYF. The CDR3 DNA reads TGCGCCAGCAGCCAAGGAGGGGGCTCATCCTACGAGCAGTACTTC. The V gene is TRBV4-1, the J gene TRBJ2-7; 7 bases fit TRBD1. This CDR3 spans 15 amino acids. Trimming cost V 1 base and J 1 base; bases outside gene matches: 4. Germline CDR1 and CDR2: MGHRA and YSYEKL.